Presented here are 3 T cell receptor beta chains from one specimen sequenced in a study of cytomegalovirus exposure and HLA in healthy donors. PCR used 60 Vbeta primers and 13 Jbeta primers. Clones were sequenced by immunoSEQ multiplex PCR, and TCRdb holds only the in-frame ones, with some missing. There are 120,000 or so clones in the sample, with roughly 4% held by the top ten. The sequencing sample was made of PBMCs. Receptor source: a man aged 18 to 30 in good health and CMV-seronegative.

The chain links TRBV5-6 to TRBJ2-2; 7 nucleotides align to TRBD1. The germline gives CDR1 SGHDT, CDR2 YYEEEE. Losses at the gene ends were 4 bases for V and 1 base for J; bases not matched to a gene: 1. This CDR3 is built from 14 residues. The CDR3 here is CASSRDRNTGELFF. The DNA for the CDR3 is TGTGCCAGCAGCCGGGACAGGAACACCGGGGAGCTGTTTTTT.

This rearrangement joins TRBV7-2 to TRBJ2-3, with D unresolved. The CDR3 runs 11 residues. Trimming shortened V by 7 bases and J by 5 bases, and 7 bases separated the two germline ends. Germline CDR1 SGHTA, CDR2 FQGNSA. CDR3 sequence: CASIYGDTQYF. The CDR3 DNA reads TGTGCCAGCATCTATGGAGATACGCAGTATTTT.

CDR3 coding DNA: TGTGCCAGCAACCTCGGGGGGACTAGCCCTGCCAACAATGAGCAGTTCTTC. Translation gives CASNLGGTSPANNEQFF. The V and J genes are TRBV7-9 and TRBJ2-1; 9 bases line up with TRBD2. The CDR3 totals 17 residues. The V and J ends lost 7 bases and 5 bases, in that order; junction bases with no gene match: 15. Germline V lookup: CDR1 SEHNR, CDR2 FQNEAQ (reference sequence).